What follows are 17 T cell receptor beta chains derived from one specimen sequenced in a study of cytomegalovirus exposure and HLA in healthy donors (dated by TCRdb to 2016 to 2017). The library relied on the immunoSEQ multiplex PCR assay. For the multiplex PCR, a mixture combining 60 forward primers for TCR Vbeta segments and 13 reverse primers for TCR Jbeta segments was used. TCRdb stores this immuneACCESS table with in-frame sequences only. Part of the clones is absent; in the studies checked, under half of the shortfall reflects unresolved V genes, and no reason is known for the rest. Here the sample has about 280,000 clones; roughly 90% occur a single time. The top ten clonotypes cover approximately 2.4% of the sample. The sample comprised PBMCs. Receptor source: a young woman in good health and CMV-seronegative.

The chain links TRBV5-6 to TRBJ1-6, with TRBD1 identical over 9 bases. V trimming: 4 bases; J trimming: 6 bases; junction bases outside the gene matches: 5. Germline V CDR1 and CDR2: SGHDT, YYEEEE. This CDR3 contains 15 residues. The CDR3 loop reads CASSVGTGRNSPLHF. DNA of the CDR3: TGTGCCAGCAGCGTGGGGACAGGGCGTAATTCACCCCTCCACTTT.

V usage is TRBV2 and J usage is TRBJ1-3; possible D gene TRBD1, 6 bases. With 6 bases removed from V and 0 bases from J, the gap between germline ends came to 15 bases. The CDR3 sequence is 16 residues long. CDR1 and CDR2 from the germline V gene are SNHLY and FYNNEI. The CDR3 loop is CASSERTALSGNTIYF. Written as DNA, the CDR3 is TGTGCCAGCAGCGAAAGGACAGCCCTCTCTGGAAACACCATATATTTT.

The CDR3 nucleotides are TGTGCCAGCTCACCCCGAGGGGGGGGTGGTAATCAGCCCCAGCATTTT. The encoded protein is CASSPRGGGGNQPQHF. This sequence joins TRBV18 and TRBJ1-5, with D maybe TRBD1 (6 bases). CDR1 KGHSH and CDR2 LQKENI come from the germline V gene. V gave up 3 bases and J gave up 4 bases, with 16 bases separating them. The CDR3 is made up of 16 amino acids.

The gene calls are TRBV18 and TRBJ1-3; no reliable D call. The CDR3 is 14 residues long. Germline V lookup: CDR1 KGHSH, CDR2 LQKENI. V lost 8 bases and J lost 1, with 12 bases in between. CDR3 coding DNA: TGTGCCAGCGCGACTCAAGCTTCTGGAAACACCATATATTTT. It is translated as CASATQASGNTIYF.

The rearrangement links TRBV9 to TRBJ1-6, with D tentatively TRBD1 (5 bases). This CDR3 comprises 14 residues. Germline assignment: CDR1 SGDLS and CDR2 YYNGEE. Deletions cut 3 bases from V and 7 bases from J, with 11 bases between. For the CDR3, the DNA is TGTGCCAGCAGCGGCAGGGATCTGAATTCACCCCTCCACTTT. Translation gives CASSGRDLNSPLHF.

V and J are TRBV10-1 and TRBJ2-1; D is unclear. The germline V gene encodes CDR1 WNHNN and CDR2 SYGVQD (reference sequence). V was clipped by 3 bases and J by 0 bases, with 6 bases between them. This CDR3 region has 14 residues. The CDR3 DNA reads as TGCGCCAGCAGTGACGGTGTCTCCTACAATGAGCAGTTCTTC. Its translation: CASSDGVSYNEQFF.

The chain recombines TRBV7-2 with TRBJ2-4, with 10 bases that match TRBD2. V dropped 1 base and J dropped 9; count of bases not matched to a gene: 12. The CDR3 is 17 residues long. CDR1 and CDR2 from the germline V gene are SGHTA and FQGNSA. The CDR3 DNA sequence: TGTGCCAGCAGCTTAGAGTCCAGCGGGGGGGGTAGTAGCATTCAGTACTTC. Residues: CASSLESSGGGSSIQYF.

CDR3 amino acids: CASSYSGTGVHEQYF. The CDR3 region has the DNA TGTGCCAGCAGTTACTCGGGGACAGGGGTCCACGAGCAGTACTTC. The chain links TRBV6-5 to TRBJ2-7, with 10 bases matching TRBD1. The length of the CDR3 is 15 residues. Germline trimming cut 0 bases from V and 5 bases from J; bases unmatched to any gene: 4. Per germline, CDR1 MNHEY and CDR2 SVGAGI.

This clone has just one count. The rearrangement links TRBV4-1 to TRBJ2-3, with 7 bases identical to TRBD2. Germline CDR1 MGHRA, CDR2 YSYEKL. The CDR3 totals 16 residues. V shed 1 base, J shed 3 bases, and the junction held 7 bases outside the gene matches. The CDR3 reads CASSQVGAGITDTQYF. The CDR3 DNA reads TGCGCCAGCAGCCAAGTCGGAGCGGGGATAACAGATACGCAGTATTTT.

The chain joins TRBV5-1 to TRBJ2-5, with 7 bases matching TRBD2. The CDR3 runs 14 residues. J lost 1 base, V lost 4 bases, and 4 bases had no gene match. The germline V gene has CDR1 SGHRS and CDR2 YFSETQ. CDR3 in DNA: TGCGCCAGCAGCCCTGCGGGGGTCCAAGAGACCCAGTACTTC. Amino acids: CASSPAGVQETQYF.

The chain has TRBV10-3 and TRBJ2-7; tentatively, D is TRBD2 (6 bases). The germline CDR1 and CDR2 sequences are ENHRY and SYGVKD. This CDR3 region has 13 residues. V gave up 6 bases and J gave up 5 bases, with 14 bases separating them. The CDR3, as DNA: TGTGCCATCAGCGGGCGGGACGGAAACGAGCAGTACTTC. Protein: CAISGRDGNEQYF.

This chain uses TRBV4-1 with TRBJ2-7; 13 bases map to TRBD2. Germline V gives CDR1 MGHRA, CDR2 YSYEKL. Unmatched junction bases numbered 12, after V lost 2 bases and J lost 5 bases. The CDR3 is made up of 18 amino acids. The CDR3 bases are TGCGCCAGCAGCCAAAGACTAGCGGGGGGTTTCCGGGACGACGAGCAGTACTTC. It encodes CASSQRLAGGFRDDEQYF.

The V call is TRBV6-6, the J call TRBJ1-5, with D possibly matching TRBD1 (6 bases). The CDR3 is 15 amino acids. Trimming removed 5 bases at V and 1 base at J, with 12 bases between. Germline V gives CDR1 MNHNY, CDR2 SVGAGI (reference sequence). CDR3 sequence reads: CASSRETGSNQPQHF. CDR3 in DNA: TGTGCCAGCAGTCGCGAGACAGGCAGCAATCAGCCCCAGCATTTT.

The rearrangement joins TRBV6-6 to TRBJ1-6; D remains ambiguous. The CDR3 contains 12 residues. Trimming removed 6 bases at V and 6 bases at J, with 6 bases between. CDR1 is MNHNY, CDR2 SVGAGI, per germline (reference sequence). The CDR3 spells CASSRGNSPLHF. The CDR3 DNA follows: TGTGCCAGCAGCCGAGGTAATTCACCCCTCCACTTT.

The chain employs TRBV5-6 and TRBJ1-1; 9 nucleotides match TRBD1. The trim removed 3 bases at V and 1 base at J, leaving 7 bases unmatched. This CDR3 is 16 amino acids long. Germline CDR1 SGHDT, CDR2 YYEEEE. The CDR3 protein is CASSSGTGRENTEAFF. Written as DNA, the CDR3 is TGTGCCAGCAGCTCCGGGACAGGGAGGGAGAACACTGAAGCTTTCTTT.

The genes are TRBV10-2 and TRBJ1-5; unclear D gene. Per the germline V gene, CDR1 is WSHSY and CDR2 is SAAADI. Trimming took 1 base from V and 6 from J, leaving 10 bases between them. The CDR3 has 14 amino acids. The chain's CDR3 is CASSEYFSFQPQHF. In nucleotides, the CDR3 is TGCGCCAGCAGTGAGTATTTCAGTTTTCAGCCCCAGCATTTT.

The chain has TRBV11-1 and TRBJ2-5, with 7 bases fitting TRBD1. Unmatched junction bases numbered 4, after V lost 3 bases and J lost 0 bases. CDR1 and CDR2 (germline): SGHAT, FQDESV (reference sequence). The CDR3 consists of 15 residues. In DNA form, the CDR3 reads TGTGCCAGCAGCTTTACGACAGGGAACCAAGAGACCCAGTACTTC. Translated, it gives CASSFTTGNQETQYF.